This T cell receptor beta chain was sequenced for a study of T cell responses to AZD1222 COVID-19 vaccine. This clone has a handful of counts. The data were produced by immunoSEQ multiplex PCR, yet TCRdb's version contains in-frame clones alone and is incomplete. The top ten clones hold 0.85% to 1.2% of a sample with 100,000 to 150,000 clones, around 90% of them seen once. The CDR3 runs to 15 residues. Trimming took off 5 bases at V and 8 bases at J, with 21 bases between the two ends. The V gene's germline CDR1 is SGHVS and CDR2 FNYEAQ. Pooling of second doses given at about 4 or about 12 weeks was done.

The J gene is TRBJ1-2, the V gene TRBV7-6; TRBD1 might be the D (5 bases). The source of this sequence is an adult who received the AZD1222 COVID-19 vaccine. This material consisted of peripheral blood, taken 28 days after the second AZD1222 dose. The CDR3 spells CASSPTGRGTRGYTF. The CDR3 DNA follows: TGTGCCAGCAGCCCGACCGGTCGGGGGACTCGAGGCTACACCTTC. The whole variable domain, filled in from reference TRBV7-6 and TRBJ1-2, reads GAGVSQSPRYKVTKRGQDVALRCDPISGHVSLYWYRQALGQGPEFLTYFNYEAQQDKSGLPNDRFSAERPEGSISTLTIQRTEQRDSAMYRCASSPTGRGTRGYTFGSGTRLTVV.